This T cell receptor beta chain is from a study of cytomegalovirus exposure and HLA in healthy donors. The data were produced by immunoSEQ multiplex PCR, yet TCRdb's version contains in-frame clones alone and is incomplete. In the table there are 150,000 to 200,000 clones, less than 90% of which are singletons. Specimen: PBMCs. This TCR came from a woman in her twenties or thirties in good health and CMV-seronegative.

CDR3 protein: CASSLERSSYNEQFF. The DNA of the CDR3 is TGTGCCAGCAGCTTAGAAAGGAGCTCCTACAATGAGCAGTTCTTC. This chain joins TRBV7-7 and TRBJ2-1, with D unresolved. The CDR3 runs to 15 residues. The V end lost 1 base, the J end lost 0 bases, and 7 bases lay between the germline ends. The V gene's germline CDR1 is SSHAT and CDR2 FNYEAQ (reference sequence).